This T cell receptor (beta chain) was found in a study of T cells after yellow fever vaccination. Turning to the study itself: The authors prepared low-cell-number fractions using SMART-Seq v4 Ultra Low Input.

Germline loops: CDR1 SGHKS, CDR2 YYEKEE (reference sequence). The CDR3 is 14 amino acids. V lost 1 base to trimming and J lost 5 bases, with 11 bases between them. Template switching by 5'RACE produced TCR cDNA, adding a universal primer site and UMIs. TCRdb called the 5' RACE reads again in MiXCR, with one record for every CDR3 protein. The table shows just under 600,000 distinct CDR3 sequences, with 13% occurring only once. As regards this clonotype: Its specificity is not known.

Study-level findings and limits: The CD4 compartment and the CD8 compartment contained a small share of clonotypes in common. Weaker in magnitude, the secondary response showed a faster peak on day 5 versus 15.

The sequenced sample was PBMCs, obtained on the day of the yellow fever booster vaccination. V gene TRBV5-5 combines with J gene TRBJ2-3; no definite D call. The receptor's source is a man aged 25 to 40 who received the YFV17D yellow fever vaccine. CDR3 loop: CASSLIGSEDTQYF. For the CDR3, the DNA is TGTGCCAGCAGCTTGATCGGGTCAGAAGATACGCAGTATTTT. Combining the CDR3 with reference TRBV5-5 and TRBJ2-3 gives the whole variable domain DAGVTQSPTHLIKTRGQQVTLRCSPISGHKSVSWYQQVLGQGPQFIFQYYEKEERGRGNFPDRFSARQFPNYSSELNVNALLLGDSALYLCASSLIGSEDTQYFGPGTRLTVL.